This is a list of T cell receptor beta chains from one sample in a study of cytomegalovirus exposure and HLA in healthy donors. Clones were sequenced by immunoSEQ multiplex PCR, and TCRdb holds only the in-frame ones, with some missing. The sample records 150,000 to 200,000 clones, 70% to 80% being singletons. Sequenced input: PBMCs. The receptors stem from a woman in her 30s in good health and CMV-seropositive. Each CDR3 is given without its conserved first and last residue.

TRBJ2-1 | 14 | TRBV4-1 | ASSPQAGGSYNEQF
TRBJ2-1 | 15 | TRBV9 | ASSVTTLPGGLNEQF
TRBJ2-1 | 14 | TRBV28 | ASSFPGEGRYNEQF
TRBJ1-4 | 13 | TRBV30 | AWSTYRATNEKLF
TRBJ1-4 | 17 | TRBV4-3 | ASSQDLGQGLSTNEKLF
TRBJ1-1 | 11 | TRBV2 | ASSEDIDQGAF
TRBJ2-5 | 13 | TRBV27 | ASSTSGGILETQY
TRBJ1-2 | 14 | TRBV19 | ASSIWSLDRVRGYT
TRBJ1-5 | 12 | TRBV27 | ASSLEGDNQPQH
TRBJ1-4 | 11 | TRBV5-1 | ASQGTTNEKLF
TRBJ1-2 | 12 | TRBV4-3 | ASSQGQNNYGYT
TRBJ2-1 | 13 | TRBV7-2 | ASSDSISSYNEQF
TRBJ1-1 | 10 | TRBV5-8 | ASMLRTTEAF
TRBJ2-3 | 14 | TRBV11-3 | ASSSENAGDTDTQY
. | 12 | TRBV29-1 | SVEAGGSVNEQY
TRBJ2-7 | 9 | TRBV11-2 | ASSLQAEQY
TRBJ2-5 | 11 | TRBV7-9 | ASGRRGSETQY
TRBJ1-1 | 12 | TRBV11-2 | ASSLGVGGTEAF
TRBJ2-7 | 14 | TRBV7-2 | ASSRFEVDYTGEQY
TRBJ1-6 | 14 | TRBV7-2 | ASSLNRGRGNSPLH
TRBJ2-1 | 14 | TRBV7-9 | ASSPTSGTRDNEQF
TRBJ2-3 | 16 | TRBV4-1 | ASSQSSRLAGVGDTQY
TRBJ2-6 | 12 | TRBV6-5 | ASSRGSGANVLT
TRBJ2-3 | 13 | TRBV5-1 | ASGPGTVGTDTQY
TRBJ1-2 | 14 | TRBV6-6 | ASSSDSPTRGRGYT
TRBJ2-7 | 13 | TRBV7-8 | ASSPQTSGGSEQY
TRBJ2-5 | 12 | TRBV19 | ASSDLTSLETQY
TRBJ1-2 | 14 | TRBV11-3 | ASSTPQGNFNYGYT
TRBJ1-1 | 16 | TRBV5-4 | ASSLAETPGGMNTEAF
TRBJ1-1 | 9 | TRBV19 | ASKTGTEAF
TRBJ1-5 | 10 | TRBV7-8 | ASSSGLRPQH
TRBJ1-1 | 14 | TRBV6-5 | ASSYSQPRGGIEAF
TRBJ2-7 | 12 | TRBV5-1 | ASSLVGSSYEQY
TRBJ1-5 | 13 | TRBV27 | ASSSRPGSNQPQH
TRBJ1-2 | 12 | TRBV9 | ASSHGQTNYGYT
TRBJ1-1 | 12 | TRBV6-1 | ASSGQAMNTEAF
TRBJ2-5 | 12 | TRBV6-5 | ASSRGTTQETQY
TRBJ2-7 | 12 | TRBV4-3 | ASSQGVAGDEQY
TRBJ2-5 | 11 | TRBV10-3 | AIREAGEETQY
TRBJ1-5 | 13 | TRBV4-3 | ASSQDRTGGQPQH
TRBJ2-5 | 13 | TRBV14 | ASSRGTSEGETQY
TRBJ1-3 | 17 | TRBV7-8 | ASSLIGQGAASTGNTIY
TRBJ2-5 | 13 | TRBV7-9 | ASSFRGRDQETQY
TRBJ1-4 | 13 | TRBV4-1 | ASSAPGTTNEKLF
TRBJ2-1 | 14 | TRBV4-1 | ASSQVDMGFYNEQF
TRBJ1-2 | 13 | TRBV27 | ASSLSSPGNYGYT
TRBJ2-7 | 14 | TRBV6-5 | ASSYSGRRSSYEQY
TRBJ1-2 | 10 | TRBV30 | AWTTGGYGYT
TRBJ2-1 | 14 | TRBV5-1 | ASSLETGEVYNEQF
TRBJ2-3 | 14 | TRBV6-6 | ASSYGREGGTDTQY
TRBJ1-1 | 16 | TRBV4-1 | ASSQEMAQGLMNTEAF
TRBJ2-7 | 16 | TRBV28 | ASTSLDSGTGGIYEQY
TRBJ2-7 | 12 | TRBV9 | ASSLGLADYEQY
TRBJ2-2 | 14 | TRBV11-3 | ASSPRAGATTGELF
TRBJ2-3 | 14 | TRBV7-2 | ASSFTSGGATDTQY
TRBJ2-7 | 12 | TRBV6-6 | ASSPPQGAIEQY